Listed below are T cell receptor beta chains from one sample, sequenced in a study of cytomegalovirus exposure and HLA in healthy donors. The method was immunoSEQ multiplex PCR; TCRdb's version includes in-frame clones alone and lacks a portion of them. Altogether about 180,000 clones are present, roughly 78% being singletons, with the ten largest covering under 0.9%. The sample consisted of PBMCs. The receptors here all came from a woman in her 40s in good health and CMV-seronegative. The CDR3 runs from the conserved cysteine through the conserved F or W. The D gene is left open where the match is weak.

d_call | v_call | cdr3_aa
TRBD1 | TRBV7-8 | CASSGGTGGPGGTIYF
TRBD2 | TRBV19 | CASSGELTSGSYEQYF
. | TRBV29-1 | CSVRRRLNTEAFF
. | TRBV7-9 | CASSPTEKVGRGFYNEQFF
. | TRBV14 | CASSRRTENNEKLFF
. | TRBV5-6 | CVSSFGTENTEAFF
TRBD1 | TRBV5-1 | CASSLETGGGYGYTF
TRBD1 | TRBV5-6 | CASSPGTGVRSEQYF
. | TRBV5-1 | CASSPGQNTGELFF
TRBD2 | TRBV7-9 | CASSEGLAGPSPYEQYF
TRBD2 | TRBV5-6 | CASTLRWLAGIEETQYF
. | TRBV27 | CASSLSQGIGYGYTF
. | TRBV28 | CASSLVTQGPNYGYTF
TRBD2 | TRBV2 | CASSAGLATLGEQYF
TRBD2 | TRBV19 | CASSIAGGSYNEQFF
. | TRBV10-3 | CAISDGGRADTQYF
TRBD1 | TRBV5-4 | CASSPGQIYSGNTIYF
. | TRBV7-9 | CASSTRGTVYNEQFF
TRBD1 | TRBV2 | CASRTGVSNQPQHF
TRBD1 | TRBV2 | CATRRDRDFETQYF
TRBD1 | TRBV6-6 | CASSTRGTGGYNEQFF
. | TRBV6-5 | CASSYVAAGMNTEAFF
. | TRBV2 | CASSGGGSRNQPQHF
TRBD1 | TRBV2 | CASRTQGLSIGELFF
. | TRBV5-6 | CASSLSAGDGYTF
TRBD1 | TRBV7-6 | CASSFGQGGEQYF
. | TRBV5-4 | CASSELGRGESEKLFF
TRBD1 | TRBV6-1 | CATTTGGGGNEKLFF
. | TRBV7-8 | CASSPTGGAMNTEAFF
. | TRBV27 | CASSWEARMEAFF
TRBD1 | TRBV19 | CASSIFPGTGGMRSNQPQHF
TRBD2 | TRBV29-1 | CSVEREGHYEPYF
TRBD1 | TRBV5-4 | CASSPDRGDQPQHF
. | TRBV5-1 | CASRRIQRGTDTQYF
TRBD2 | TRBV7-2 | CASSLELVSSGEQFF
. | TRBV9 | CASSVGPRAVASPLHF
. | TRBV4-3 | CASSQDRDSDEKLFF
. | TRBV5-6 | CASSWRPGGEAFF
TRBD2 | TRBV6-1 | CASNPGGTYEQYF
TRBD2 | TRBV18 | CASSPGSGRGPDTQYF
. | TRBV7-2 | CASSDTQGTDTQYF
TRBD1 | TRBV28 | CASSRQDRGRNQPQHF
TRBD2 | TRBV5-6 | CASAQLREETGTQYF